Sequencing of this T cell receptor (beta chain) was carried out in a study of T cells in Graves' hyperthyroidism and ophthalmopathy. Study outcomes and limitations: The model anticipated ophthalmopathy a median about 7 months pre-onset. Most thyroid clonotypes with frequency above 0.001 were detected in blood. From stable hyperthyroidism, ophthalmopathy was separated by a 13 V-J model.

Concerning this clonotype itself: Its target is not known.

RNA transcripts gave rise to amplified TCR beta CDR3 regions. The TCR CDR3 was amplified in a first-round RT-PCR using the HTBI primer set. TCRdb fed the multiplex PCR reads into MiXCR, producing one record per CDR3 protein. The data show some 360,000 distinct CDR3 sequences, with around 13% seen just once and about 10% held by the top ten. The CDR3 has 14 amino acids. With 5 bases removed from V and 7 bases from J, the gap between germline ends came to 14 bases. In germline, CDR1 is MNHNS, CDR2 SASEGT. Uncontrolled infection, other autoimmune disease, pregnancy and lactation each barred patients from inclusion.

This sequence was found in an older woman with Graves' hyperthyroidism. The sequencing input was blood. V usage is TRBV6-1 and J usage is TRBJ2-2, with D maybe TRBD2 (5 bases). CDR3: CASSLLQTNGELFF. DNA of the CDR3: TGTGCCAGCAGTTTGTTACAGACTAACGGGGAGCTGTTTTTT.